This TCR beta chain derives from a study of blood T cell repertoires in COVID-19. Study-level information: Acute-phase and convalescent COVID-19 samples originated in the United States, Italy and Spain. From T cells, B-cell-depleted T cells, or PBMCs came the material, which was cDNA or gDNA.

Original handling: Cell counts per sample came from amplifying reference gene primers. Produced via immunoSEQ multiplex PCR; TCRdb's table is partial and in-frame only. That table is the source of V, J and clone size, and D and trimming were worked out from the DNA. The sample lists a few hundred thousand clones; approximately 81% were seen once. The CDR3 loop spans 14 amino acids. Looked up from germline, CDR1 is SGHRS and CDR2 is YFSETQ. Trimming removed 5 bases from V and 3 bases from J, with 14 bases in between. Sequenced material: peripheral blood. The chain joins TRBV5-1 to TRBJ1-1; D remains ambiguous. This TCR came from a woman under 30 with acute or convalescent COVID-19. In DNA form, the CDR3 reads TGCGCCAGCAGGCGAAGGACTGCGGACACTGAAGCTTTCTTT. It codes for CASRRRTADTEAFF.